What follows are 26 T cell receptor beta chains derived from one specimen sequenced in a study of neurological immune-mediated disorders. Time point defined: longitudinal time-point 2. TCRdb redid the calling of the 5' RACE reads with MiXCR, one entry per CDR3 protein. The sample has some 100,000 distinct CDR3 sequences, about 13% seen once. Sequenced material: PBMCs. Receptor source: a female donor with HTLV-1-associated myelopathy (HAM/TSP).

About this clonotype: This could be a read error, since a much larger clone is one nucleotide away. This chain connects TRBV28 to TRBJ2-7, with no clear D. V shed 6 bases and J shed 6 bases, with 15 bases lying between them. CDR1 is MDHEN and CDR2 is SYDVKM in the germline V gene. There are 13 residues in the CDR3. DNA of the CDR3: TGTGCCAGCAGCAGCGAAGTGCTTACCGAGCAGTACTTC. Amino acids: CASSSEVLTEQYF.

The table lists this clonotype with many counts. V gene TRBV6-6 combines with J gene TRBJ1-5, with 8 bases that match TRBD1. The V segment lost 6 bases and the J segment 3 bases; nucleotides outside the gene matches: 7. The CDR3 extends over 15 amino acids. Germline values: CDR1 MNHNY, CDR2 SVGAGI (reference sequence). The CDR3, as DNA: TGTGCCAGCAGCCAGCAGGGGGCTATCAATCAGCCCCAGCATTTT. Protein: CASSQQGAINQPQHF.

The V call is TRBV5-1, the J call TRBJ2-7, with D tentatively TRBD1 (5 bases). The CDR3 has 13 amino acids. V dropped 2 bases and J dropped 7 bases, with 13 bases sitting between them. Germline CDR1 SGHRS, CDR2 YFSETQ. CDR3 DNA: TGCGCCAGCAGCTTACCGCAGGGCCGGGAGCAGTACTTC. Residues: CASSLPQGREQYF. Supplemented by reference TRBV5-1 and TRBJ2-7, the full variable domain reads KAGVTQTPRYLIKTRGQQVTLSCSPISGHRSVSWYQQTPGQGLQFLFEYFSETQRNKGNFPGRFSGRQFSNSRSEMNVSTLELGDSALYLCASSLPQGREQYFGPGTRLTVT.

The J gene is TRBJ2-7, the V gene TRBV6-6; 8 bases fit TRBD1. This CDR3 contains 15 residues. CDR1 and CDR2 from the germline V gene are MNHNY and SVGAGI (reference sequence). J was trimmed by 2 bases and V by 2 bases; bases with no gene match: 5. The CDR3: CASSYTGQAAYEQYF. The CDR3 bases are TGTGCCAGCAGTTACACGGGACAGGCGGCCTACGAGCAGTACTTC.

This clonotype was detected many times. The chain employs TRBV7-8 and TRBJ1-1; D gene ambiguous. Trimming took off 5 bases at V and 0 bases at J, with 7 bases between the two ends. The CDR3 sequence is 13 residues long. Germline values: CDR1 SGHVS, CDR2 FQNEAQ. In DNA, the CDR3 is TGTGCCAGCAGCCGAGGAGTGAACACTGAAGCTTTCTTT. Translating it yields CASSRGVNTEAFF. The variable domain in full, completed from reference TRBV7-8 and TRBJ1-1, reads GAGVSQSPRYKVAKRGQDVALRCDPISGHVSLFWYQQALGQGPEFLTYFQNEAQLDKSGLPSDRFFAERPEGSVSTLKIQRTQQEDSAVYLCASSRGVNTEAFFGQGTRLTVV.

To note about this clonotype: The junction shows a germline mismatch at one end, possibly a read error. The V gene is TRBV20-1, the J gene TRBJ1-5, with D possibly TRBD1 on 6 matching bases. Germline V gives CDR1 DFQATT, CDR2 SNEGSKA (reference sequence). The CDR3 has 15 amino acids. The CDR3 region has the DNA TGCAGTGCTAGAGATAGTCGGGCAGGGGATCAGCCCCAACATTTT. This gives the protein CSARDSRAGDQPQHF.

About this clonotype: This could be a read error, since a much larger clone is one nucleotide away. The V and J genes are TRBV6-5 and TRBJ2-7; TRBD2 matches 10 bases. J lost 3 bases, V lost 10 bases, and 9 bases had no gene match. Germline CDR1 MNHEY, CDR2 SVGAGI. The length of the CDR3 is 14 residues. CDR3 nucleotides: TGTGCCAACAGCCCCACTAGCGGGGTCTACGAGCAGTACTTC. It translates to CANSPTSGVYEQYF.

V usage is TRBV4-1 and J usage is TRBJ2-7, with 9 nucleotides matching TRBD1. J gave up 4 bases and V 4 bases, and 8 bases lay outside the gene matches. Germline values: CDR1 MGHRA, CDR2 YSYEKL. This CDR3 is 15 amino acids long. The CDR3 coding sequence is TGCGCCAGCAGCCCGGGACAGGGTGTTTCTTACGAGCAGTACTTC. Residues: CASSPGQGVSYEQYF.

This clonotype was recorded at least ten times. This chain links TRBV18 with TRBJ2-2; tentatively, D is TRBD2 (6 bases). Germline lookup yields CDR1 KGHSH and CDR2 LQKENI. V lost 2 bases and J lost 0, with 7 bases in between. The CDR3 runs 15 residues. CDR3 region: CASSPGEANTGELFF. The CDR3, as DNA: TGTGCCAGCTCACCAGGGGAGGCGAACACCGGGGAGCTGTTTTTT.

At least ten counts were recorded for this clonotype. The genes are TRBV3-1 and TRBJ2-3, with a weak D call TRBD2 (6 bases). CDR1 and CDR2 (germline): LGHDT, YNNKEL (reference sequence). The CDR3 runs to 14 residues. The germline V and J ends were trimmed by 2 bases and 4 bases, with 10 bases remaining between them. Written as DNA, the CDR3 is TGTGCCAGCAGCCAAACCGGAGGGGCAGATACGCAGTATTTT. This translates into CASSQTGGADTQYF.

The chain uses TRBV6-1 and TRBJ2-7; weak D call: TRBD1 (6 bases). Germline assignment: CDR1 MNHNS and CDR2 SASEGT. The V and J ends lost 7 bases and 9 bases respectively, with 28 bases between them. This CDR3 is 16 amino acids long. The CDR3 loop is CASTFSQGTTLRGQYF. CDR3 DNA sequence: TGTGCCAGCACTTTTTCCCAGGGGACGACACTACGAGGGCAGTACTTC.

This clonotype occurred many times. This chain uses TRBV27 with TRBJ2-1; tentatively, D is TRBD1 (6 bases). Germline V gene data show CDR1 as MNHEY and CDR2 as SMNVEV (reference sequence). Trimming stripped 2 bases from V and 7 bases from J, with 9 bases between. This CDR3 has 13 amino acids. This CDR3 reads CASSLTGKNEQFF. The CDR3 coding sequence is TGTGCCAGCAGTTTAACAGGGAAGAATGAGCAGTTCTTC.

This clonotype has ten or more counts. The rearrangement links TRBV7-2 to TRBJ1-5, with D tentatively TRBD1 (5 bases). This CDR3 has 13 amino acids. Per the germline V gene, CDR1 is SGHTA and CDR2 is FQGNSA. Trimming took 5 bases from V and 4 from J, leaving 9 bases between them. The CDR3 region has the DNA TGTGCCAGCAGCCCGGGGGTTAATCAGCCCCAGCATTTT. Translating gives CASSPGVNQPQHF.

This clonotype came up many times. J is TRBJ2-6 and V is TRBV12-3 or TRBV12-4; perhaps TRBD2 as D (5 bases). The CDR3 extends over 17 amino acids. V was pared by 3 bases and J by 2 bases, with 14 bases between. CDR3 protein: CASSFIGLRAGANVLTF. The DNA of the CDR3 is TGTGCCAGCAGTTTTATTGGGTTGCGGGCTGGGGCCAACGTCCTGACTTTC.

The V call is TRBV7-8, the J call TRBJ2-6; TRBD1 might be the D (5 bases). V was pared by 5 bases and J by 2 bases, with 10 bases between. The germline V gene has CDR1 SGHVS and CDR2 FQNEAQ. CDR3 size: 15 residues. The CDR3 sequence: CASSQGHTGANVLTF. The CDR3, as DNA: TGTGCCAGCAGCCAAGGACATACTGGGGCCAACGTCCTGACTTTC.

This clonotype was found many times. V gene TRBV3-1 combines with J gene TRBJ2-1; D gene uncertain. The V and J ends lost 3 bases and 6 bases respectively, with 21 bases between them. CDR1 is LGHDT and CDR2 is YNNKEL in the germline V gene (reference sequence). This CDR3 comprises 17 residues. DNA of the CDR3: TGTGCCAGCAGCCATTTTGGGAAGAGAGCCCCTCTCAATGAGCAGTTCTTC. Amino acids: CASSHFGKRAPLNEQFF.

This clonotype appeared many times. The gene calls are TRBV2 and TRBJ2-3, with TRBD2 matching over 9 bases. This CDR3 contains 15 residues. Per the germline V gene, CDR1 is SNHLY and CDR2 is FYNNEI. J gave up 3 bases and V 6 bases, and 7 bases lay outside the gene matches. This chain's CDR3 is CASSFAGGRTDTQYF. CDR3 sequence (DNA): TGTGCCAGCAGCTTTGCGGGGGGGCGGACAGATACGCAGTATTTT.

Notes on this clonotype: This may come from a read error, since a much larger clone is one base off. The chain carries TRBV7-8 and TRBJ2-1, with TRBD2 identical over 11 bases. Trimming cost V 1 base and J 8 bases; bases outside gene matches: 10. This CDR3 region has 17 residues. Germline CDR1 is SGHVS and CDR2 is FQNEAQ. The CDR3 DNA reads TGTGCCAGCAGCTTAGTCCACCTAGCGGGGGGTAAGGATGAGCAGTTCTTC. Amino acid sequence: CASSLVHLAGGKDEQFF.

In its sample, this clonotype was seen many times. The chain has TRBV5-5 and TRBJ2-6, with TRBD1 identical over 9 bases. Germline V CDR1 and CDR2: SGHKS, YYEKEE (reference sequence). Germline trimming cut 1 base from V and 2 bases from J; bases unmatched to any gene: 7. There are 18 residues in the CDR3. DNA for the CDR3: TGTGCCAGCAGCTTGACAGGGGGCTCTAAGGCTGGGGCCAACGTCCTGACTTTC. Amino acid sequence: CASSLTGGSKAGANVLTF.

This clonotype was seen just once. Just one base apart from a much larger clone, this may be a read error. The chain uses TRBV12-3 or TRBV12-4 and TRBJ2-2; 11 bases agree with TRBD2. The CDR3 is made up of 18 amino acids. The CDR3 nucleotides are TGTGCCAACAGTTTAAGTAGCGGGGGGGCTTGGAACACCGGGGAGCTGTTTTTT. It codes for CANSLSSGGAWNTGELFF.

Regarding this clonotype: This may arise from a read error, as a much more abundant clone is one base away. The DNA for the CDR3 is TGTGACAGCAGGACAGGGGGCGCGTACAATGAGCAGTTCTTC. Translation: CDSRTGGAYNEQFF. V gene TRBV2 combines with J gene TRBJ2-1, with 11 bases matching TRBD1. The CDR3 is 14 residues long. Germline loops: CDR1 SNHLY, CDR2 FYNNEI.

The table lists this clonotype with many counts. The V gene is TRBV28, the J gene TRBJ2-3, with D tentatively TRBD1 (6 bases). V lost 4 bases to trimming and J lost 0 bases, with 11 bases between them. The CDR3 has 15 amino acids. Germline V lookup: CDR1 MDHEN, CDR2 SYDVKM. CDR3 nucleotides: TGTGCCAGCAGTTCACAGGGCACGAGCACAGATACGCAGTATTTT. Translation: CASSSQGTSTDTQYF.

This clonotype was seen a handful of times. One base away lies a much larger clone, so this may be a sequencing read error. V gene TRBV2 combines with J gene TRBJ2-7; 9 positions agree with TRBD1. There are 14 residues in the CDR3. Germline V gives CDR1 SNHLY, CDR2 FYNNEI. This chain's CDR3 is CVSRAGTGIYEQYF. DNA for the CDR3: TGTGTCAGCAGGGCCGGGACAGGGATCTACGAGCAGTACTTC.

There are many counts of this clonotype. The DNA of the CDR3 is TGCGCCAGCGGGACTAGCGGGGCCTACAATGAGCAGTTCTTC. Amino acid sequence: CASGTSGAYNEQFF. The J gene is TRBJ2-1, the V gene TRBV5-1, with 13 nucleotides matching TRBD2. CDR3 size: 14 residues. Losses at the gene ends were 7 bases for V and 2 bases for J; bases not matched to a gene: 0. CDR1 and CDR2 from the germline V gene are SGHRS and YFSETQ.

This clonotype occurred many times. The chain has TRBV7-2 and TRBJ1-1; maybe TRBD1 (5 bases). CDR3 length: 14 amino acids. V lost 3 bases and J lost 1, with 9 bases in between. CDR1 SGHTA and CDR2 FQGNSA come from the germline V gene. The CDR3 DNA reads as TGTGCCAGCAGCTTGGGACGATGGAACACTGAAGCTTTCTTT. Its translation: CASSLGRWNTEAFF.

This clonotype was detected many times. CDR3 protein: CASSPKPGPRGTDTQYF. The CDR3 nucleotides are TGCGCCAGCAGCCCAAAACCGGGGCCCCGAGGCACAGATACGCAGTATTTT. This chain uses TRBV5-1 with TRBJ2-3, with D possibly called TRBD1 or TRBD2 (5 bases each). Trimming pared 4 bases from V and 1 base from J, leaving 19 bases between. Germline V gene lookup returns CDR1 SGHRS and CDR2 YFSETQ. The CDR3 has 17 residues.